This T cell receptor beta chain was identified in a study of molecular identifiers for immune sequencing clone quantification. Across the whole study: Replicate experiments took RNA from approximately 20,000 or 100,000 naive CD8 cells, divided it five ways and sequenced four. Regarding the study as a whole: Underestimated sizes of highly expanded clones could result from identical TCR molecules that share a barcode. Spiked Jurkat TCR RNA originating from one cell could reportedly be identified amid about a million naive cells. For effector cells, clones above 20 RNA copies held over 97% of molecules; for naive cells, under 1%.

TCRdb itself ran the PCR reads through MiXCR, one entry per CDR3 protein. The sample lists about 510,000 distinct CDR3 sequences; roughly 26% were seen once. This clonotype has ten or more counts. Antigen specificity is unknown. Germline V lookup: CDR1 ENHRY, CDR2 SYGVKD. V was clipped by 0 bases and J by 5 bases, with 7 bases between them. The CDR3 runs to 13 residues. Sequences were obtained from naive CD8+ T cells from blood, with Jurkat cell RNA spiked in. The subset is: FACS-sorted CD8+CD4-CCR7+CD45RA+ naive T cells. The TCR was taken from a human donor in good health. Some libraries in this study had Jurkat cell RNA spiked in. This chain uses TRBV10-3 with TRBJ1-1; D call uncertain. CDR3 in DNA: TGTGCCATCAGTGAGTCGGGGTTAACTGAAGCTTTCTTT. Encoded protein: CAISESGLTEAFF.